This T cell receptor (beta chain) emerged from a study of CXCR3-negative and CXCR3-positive naive CD8 T cells. Study results and caveats: Relative to memory CD8+ cells, whose diversity was much lower, both naive subsets had comparably high diversity.

The TRB libraries of cDNA were built by UMI-labeled 5' RACE. TCRdb re-analyzed the 5' RACE reads; it lists each CDR3 protein once, without DNA. The sample totals tens of thousands of distinct CDR3 sequences. CDR3 length equals 12 residues. Germline V gene sequence: CDR1 LNHDA, CDR2 SQIVND (reference sequence). A remark on this clonotype: Antigen: not known.

Triplicates of roughly 300,000 cells were sorted from each CD8+ T cell subset. The chain employs TRBV19 and TRBJ1-5; TCRdb's D call, TRBD1, is unchecked because there is no DNA. Material: memory CD8+ T cells from blood. The TCR was taken from a human donor in good health. Some clones in this sample may be carry-over from other donors' samples. CDR3 sequence: CASKEGGQPQHF.